This TCR beta chain was found in a study of spatial heterogeneity in lung cancer. At the level of the study: In the raw reads, each unique TCR and UMI combination was present more than ten times on average. Points from the study as a whole: Ubiquitous expanded tumor TCRs showed up in blood more at resection than follow-up.

CDR1 and CDR2 (germline): DFQATT, SNEGSKA (reference sequence). The CDR3 spans 11 residues. Time point here: sample taken at primary tumor resection. Patients with untreated early-stage non-small cell lung cancer, numbering 72, were the donors. No cell sorting; template was whole RNA from tumor, lung tissue or PBMC. Comments on this clonotype: Antigen: not known. The junction differs from germline at one of its ends, possibly a read error.

TCRdb re-derived calls from the 5' RACE reads in MiXCR, one entry per CDR3 protein. The table includes some 23,000 distinct CDR3 sequences, over 6% detected once. This TCR was sampled from a male donor with early-stage non-small cell lung cancer. Source: PBMCs, taken at surgery. J is TRBJ2-4 and V is TRBV20-1; D not resolved. The CDR3 is CSPRDPGSQYF. The CDR3 DNA reads TGCAGTCCTAGAGATCCAGGTAGCCAGTACTTC.